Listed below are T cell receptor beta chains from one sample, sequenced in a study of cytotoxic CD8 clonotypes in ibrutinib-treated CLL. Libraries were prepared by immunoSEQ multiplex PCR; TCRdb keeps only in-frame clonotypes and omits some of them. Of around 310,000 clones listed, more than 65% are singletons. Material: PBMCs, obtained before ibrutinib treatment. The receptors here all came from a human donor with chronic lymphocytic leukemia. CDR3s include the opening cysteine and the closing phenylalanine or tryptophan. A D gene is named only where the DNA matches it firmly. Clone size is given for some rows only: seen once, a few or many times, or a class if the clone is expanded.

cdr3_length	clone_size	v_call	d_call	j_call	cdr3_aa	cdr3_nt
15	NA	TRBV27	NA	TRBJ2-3	CASRISYGNTDTQYF	TGTGCCAGCAGAATTAGTTACGGGAACACAGATACGCAGTATTTT
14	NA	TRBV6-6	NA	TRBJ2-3	CASSFRRNPDTQYF	TGTGCCAGCAGTTTTCGACGTAATCCAGATACGCAGTATTTT
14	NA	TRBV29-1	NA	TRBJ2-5	CSVARQRDKETQYF	TGCAGCGTCGCTAGGCAGAGAGACAAAGAGACCCAGTACTTC
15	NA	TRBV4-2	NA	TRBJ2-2	CASSQGTQFTGELFF	TGTGCCAGCAGCCAAGGGACACAGTTCACCGGGGAGCTGTTTTTT
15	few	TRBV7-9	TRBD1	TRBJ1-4	CASSSPGQAVEKLFF	TGTGCCAGCAGCTCCCCGGGACAGGCGGTTGAAAAACTGTTTTTT
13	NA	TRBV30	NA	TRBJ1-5	CAWSYSIGQPQHF	TGTGCCTGGAGTTATAGTATCGGTCAGCCCCAGCATTTT
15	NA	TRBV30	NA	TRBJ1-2	CAWSADLTRNYGYTF	TGTGCCTGGAGTGCCGACTTAACACGGAACTATGGCTACACCTTC
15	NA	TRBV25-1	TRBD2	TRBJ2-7	CASSGWSSGSLEQYF	TGTGCCAGCAGTGGTTGGTCTAGCGGGAGTCTCGAGCAGTACTTC
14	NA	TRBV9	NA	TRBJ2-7	CASSVGGAAYEQYF	TGTGCCAGCAGCGTTGGGGGCGCAGCCTACGAGCAGTACTTC
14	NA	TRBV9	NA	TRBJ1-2	CASSSEGVRYGYTF	TGTGCCAGCAGCTCCGAGGGGGTCAGGTATGGCTACACCTTC
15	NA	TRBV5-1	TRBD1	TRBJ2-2	CASSRQGELLGELFF	TGCGCCAGCAGCCGACAGGGGGAACTCCTGGGGGAGCTGTTTTTT
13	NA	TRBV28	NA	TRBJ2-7	CASSLSTSYEQYF	TGTGCCAGCAGTTTATCCACTTCCTACGAGCAGTACTTC
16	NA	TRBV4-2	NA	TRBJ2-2	CASSQGTVENTGELFF	TGTGCCAGCAGCCAGGGGACCGTCGAAAACACCGGGGAGCTGTTTTTT
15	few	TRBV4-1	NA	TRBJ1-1	CASSQGAVRNTEAFF	TGCGCCAGCAGCCAAGGGGCCGTGAGAAACACTGAAGCTTTCTTT
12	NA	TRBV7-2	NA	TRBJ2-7	CASSSYSYEQYF	TGTGCCAGCAGCTCGTACTCCTACGAGCAGTACTTC
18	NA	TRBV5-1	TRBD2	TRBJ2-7	CASSLDGTSGTGEGEQYF	TGCGCCAGCAGCTTGGACGGGACTAGCGGGACGGGAGAAGGCGAGCAGTACTTC